What follows are 9 T cell receptor beta chains derived from one specimen sequenced in a study of blood T cells in healthy people across ages. A second about 7 to 11 cycle PCR used barcoded and J-beta primers. TCRdb used MiXCR to reprocess the 5' RACE reads, holding one entry per CDR3 protein. The data contain around 1.5 million distinct CDR3 sequences, 30% to 35% of them singletons. Sample: blood. Receptors originate from a young woman in good health.

The chain links TRBV5-1 to TRBJ1-6, with TRBD1 as a possible D gene (6 bases). V lost 3 bases to trimming and J lost 7 bases, with 17 bases between them. The CDR3 has 16 amino acids. Germline V gene sequence: CDR1 SGHRS, CDR2 YFSETQ. The CDR3 here is CASSSTGLVGNSPLHF. Written as DNA, the CDR3 is TGCGCCAGCAGCTCCACAGGGCTAGTTGGAAATTCACCCCTCCACTTT.

This chain connects TRBV4-2 to TRBJ2-7, with 12 bases matching TRBD1. With 1 base clipped from V and 6 bases from J, the junction kept 7 bases outside the gene matches. Per germline, CDR1 LGHNA and CDR2 YNFKEQ. The CDR3 totals 16 residues. The CDR3 DNA is TGTGCCAGCAGCCAAGGAAGGGACAGGGGGCGCGGCGAGCAGTACTTC. Its translation: CASSQGRDRGRGEQYF.

The chain employs TRBV5-1 and TRBJ1-2; 8 bases fit TRBD1. The V gene end was trimmed by 3 bases and the J gene end by 5 bases; junction bases not matched to a gene: 12. The CDR3 has 16 residues. Germline V gene lookup returns CDR1 SGHRS and CDR2 YFSETQ. The DNA of the CDR3 is TGCGCCAGCAGCTCAGATACTATGCAGGGGGCTTATGGCTACACCTTC. As protein: CASSSDTMQGAYGYTF.

V usage is TRBV20-1 and J usage is TRBJ2-7; D is uncertain. This CDR3 has 13 amino acids. Looked up from germline, CDR1 is DFQATT and CDR2 is SNEGSKA (reference sequence). V was pared by 3 bases and J by 0 bases, with 9 bases between. The CDR3 protein is CSARLMSSYEQYF. CDR3 nucleotides: TGCAGTGCTAGGCTGATGAGCTCCTACGAGCAGTACTTC.

The chain's CDR3 is CSARTYSSTDTQYF. DNA of the CDR3: TGCAGTGCTAGAACCTACTCCAGCACAGATACGCAGTATTTT. The chain combines TRBV20-1 with TRBJ2-3; D is unclear. This CDR3 contains 14 residues. Germline CDR1 is DFQATT and CDR2 is SNEGSKA (reference sequence). The V end lost 2 bases, the J end lost 0 bases, and 9 bases lay between the germline ends.

This clonotype was counted a single time. The J gene is TRBJ2-7, the V gene TRBV27, with TRBD1 matching 7 bases. The CDR3 is made up of 14 amino acids. The junction had 10 bases not matched to a gene; V was cut back by 9 bases and J by 2 bases. Germline V lookup: CDR1 MNHEY, CDR2 SMNVEV (reference sequence). The CDR3 DNA sequence: TGTGCCAGTTCAAGAATGGGACAGACCTACGAGCAGTACTTC. The encoded protein is CASSRMGQTYEQYF.

This clonotype was observed a handful of times. CDR3 DNA sequence: TGCGCCAGCACCCGTGGGGCAGGCCTTCTGGACACTGAAGCTTTCTTT. It is translated as CASTRGAGLLDTEAFF. The V and J genes are TRBV4-1 and TRBJ1-1; a possible D gene is TRBD1 (5 bases). Germline lookup yields CDR1 MGHRA and CDR2 YSYEKL. Trimming stripped 7 bases from V and 3 bases from J, with 21 bases between. There are 16 residues in the CDR3.

The chain uses TRBV10-3 and TRBJ2-1; TRBD2 aligns across 10 bases. V dropped 6 bases and J dropped 8; count of bases not matched to a gene: 10. In germline, CDR1 is ENHRY, CDR2 SYGVKD. This CDR3 has 15 amino acids. CDR3 nucleotide sequence: TGTGCCATCAGCAAAACTAGCGGGGACCGTGATGAGCAGTTCTTC. As protein: CAISKTSGDRDEQFF.

This clonotype was counted a few times. The chain employs TRBV9 and TRBJ2-7; 12 bases line up with TRBD2. Germline V lookup: CDR1 SGDLS, CDR2 YYNGEE. With 7 bases clipped from V and 3 bases from J, the junction kept 17 bases outside the gene matches. This CDR3 comprises 18 residues. CDR3 nucleotides: TGTGCCAGCCGACTAGCTAGCGGGGGGGCCCATGGTAGCTACGAGCAGTACTTC. It translates to CASRLASGGAHGSYEQYF.